This T cell receptor (beta chain) emerged from a study of T cells in Graves' hyperthyroidism and ophthalmopathy. This clonotype was seen a handful of times. Its antigen is currently unknown. Template material for amplifying TCR beta CDR3 regions consisted of RNA transcripts. First-round RT-PCR targeting the TCR CDR3 was performed with the HTBI primer set. TCRdb reanalysed the multiplex PCR reads using MiXCR and keeps one entry per CDR3 protein. The sample records about 92,000 distinct CDR3 sequences, roughly 49% being singletons. The junction had 19 bases not matched to a gene; V was cut back by 2 bases and J by 4 bases. From germline, CDR1 is MNHEY and CDR2 SVGAGI. The CDR3 length is 19 residues. Points from the study as a whole: Blood samples included most of the expanded thyroid clonotypes exceeding 0.001.

V is TRBV6-5 and J is TRBJ2-7, with 8 bases fitting TRBD2. Material: blood. This TCR was recovered from a woman aged 40 to 50 with Graves' hyperthyroidism. CDR3 sequence (DNA): TGTGCCAGCAGTTACCGTCCGGGACTAGAGGGCCATGCGATTTACGAGCAGTACTTC. Amino acids: CASSYRPGLEGHAIYEQYF.